This T cell receptor beta chain was sequenced for a study of blood T cell repertoires in COVID-19. Study details: Acute-phase and convalescent COVID-19 samples originated in the United States, Italy and Spain.

Germline V gene lookup returns CDR1 MNHEY and CDR2 SVGEGT. V dropped 4 bases and J dropped 8 bases, with 11 bases sitting between them. CDR3 length equals 13 residues. Under the authors' procedure: The assay estimated nucleated cells by amplifying reference gene primers. Clones were sequenced by immunoSEQ multiplex PCR, and TCRdb holds only the in-frame ones, with some missing. That table is the source of V, J and clone size, and D and trimming were worked out from the DNA. The profile shows approximately 50,000 clones, 90% of them singletons. The sequenced sample was peripheral blood. The chain carries TRBV6-2 or TRBV6-3 and TRBJ2-2; D remains ambiguous. This receptor was obtained from a man aged 70-80 years with acute or convalescent COVID-19. The CDR3 region is CASSSPSTGELFF. The CDR3 nucleotides are TGTGCCAGCAGTTCGCCCTCGACAGGGGAGCTGTTTTTT.